This T cell receptor beta chain was recovered during a study of cytomegalovirus exposure and HLA in healthy donors. Study-wide context: Drawn from HLA-typed donors, some 80 million unique TCRs were held in an early data release. Study-level results: Earlier results showed most TCR beta V segments being productive about 90% or about 30% of the time.

The CDR3 is 13 amino acids. Germline loops: CDR1 SGHDN, CDR2 FVKESK. V shed 1 base and J shed 14 bases, with 17 bases lying between them. The primer mix had 60 Vbeta and 13 Jbeta primers. Profiled with immunoSEQ multiplex PCR; TCRdb holds only in-frame clones, not every one. The profile covers around 110,000 clones, with 82% appearing a single time and 2% to 3% taken by the ten largest. This clone was seen a single time. Its target is unknown. Input material: PBMCs. The chain joins TRBV14 to TRBJ1-2; TRBD1 might be the D (5 bases). The sequence was obtained from a young man in good health and CMV-seropositive. This chain's CDR3 is CASSQGYLAGRTF. The CDR3 DNA reads as TGTGCCAGCAGCCAAGGATATCTTGCGGGACGAACCTTC. Full variable domain (rest looked up from reference TRBV14 and TRBJ1-2): EAGVTQFPSHSVIEKGQTVTLRCDPISGHDNLYWYRRVMGKEIKFLLHFVKESKQDESGMPNNRFLAERTGGTYSTLKVQPAELEDSGVYFCASSQGYLAGRTFGSGTRLTVV.